This T cell receptor beta chain is drawn from a study of early T cells in non-severe SARS-CoV-2 infection. This CDR3 has 18 residues. The V gene's germline CDR1 is LNHNV and CDR2 YYDKDF (reference sequence). V was pared by 3 bases and J by 4 bases, with 15 bases of the junction left unmatched. Each CDR3 protein gets one entry after TCRdb re-called the 5' RACE reads with MiXCR. Here the sample spans roughly 67,000 distinct CDR3 sequences, roughly 11% being singletons. Sequencing input: whole blood. The origin of this receptor is an adult who was a healthcare worker with PCR-confirmed SARS-CoV-2 infection or an uninfected control (not recorded which). This rearrangement joins TRBV15 to TRBJ2-3; 8 bases are a match to TRBD2. For the CDR3, the DNA is TGTGCCACCAGCAGGAAATATCCCGGGACTAGTGTAGCAGATACGCAGTATTTT. Translated, it gives CATSRKYPGTSVADTQYF.